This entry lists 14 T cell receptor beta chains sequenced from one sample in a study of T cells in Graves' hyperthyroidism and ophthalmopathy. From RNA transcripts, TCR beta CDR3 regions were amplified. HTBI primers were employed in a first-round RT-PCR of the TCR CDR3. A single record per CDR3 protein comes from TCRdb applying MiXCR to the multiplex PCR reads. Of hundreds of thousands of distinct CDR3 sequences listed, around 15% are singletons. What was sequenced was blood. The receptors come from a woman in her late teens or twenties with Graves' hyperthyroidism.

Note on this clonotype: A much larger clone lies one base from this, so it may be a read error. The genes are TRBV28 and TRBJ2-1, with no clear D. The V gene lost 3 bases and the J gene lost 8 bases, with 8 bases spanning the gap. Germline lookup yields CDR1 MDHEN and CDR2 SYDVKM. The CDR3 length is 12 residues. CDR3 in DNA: TGTGCCAGCAGTTTTTGGCAGGATGAGCAGTTCTTC. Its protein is CASSFWQDEQFF.

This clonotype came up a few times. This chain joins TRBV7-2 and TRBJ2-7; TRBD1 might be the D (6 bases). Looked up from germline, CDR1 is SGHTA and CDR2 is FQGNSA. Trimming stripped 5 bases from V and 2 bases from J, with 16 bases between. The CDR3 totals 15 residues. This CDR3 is CASSRGGLAPYEQYF. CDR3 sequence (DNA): TGTGCCAGCAGCCGTGGGGGCTTGGCCCCCTACGAGCAGTACTTC.

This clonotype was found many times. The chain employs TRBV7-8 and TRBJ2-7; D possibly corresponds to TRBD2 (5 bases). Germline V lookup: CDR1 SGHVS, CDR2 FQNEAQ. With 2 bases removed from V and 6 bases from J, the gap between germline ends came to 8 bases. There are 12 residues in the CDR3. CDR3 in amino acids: CASSLSGSEQYF. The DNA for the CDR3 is TGTGCCAGCAGCTTATCTGGGAGCGAGCAGTACTTC.

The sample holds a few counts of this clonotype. The CDR3 loop reads CASSISSVGEKLFF. CDR3 DNA: TGTGCCAGTAGTATCTCTTCGGTGGGTGAAAAACTGTTTTTT. The V and J genes are TRBV19 and TRBJ1-4; no reliable D call. Germline loops: CDR1 LNHDA, CDR2 SQIVND (reference sequence). The CDR3 contains 14 residues. The V gene lost 3 bases and the J gene lost 7 bases, with 12 bases spanning the gap.

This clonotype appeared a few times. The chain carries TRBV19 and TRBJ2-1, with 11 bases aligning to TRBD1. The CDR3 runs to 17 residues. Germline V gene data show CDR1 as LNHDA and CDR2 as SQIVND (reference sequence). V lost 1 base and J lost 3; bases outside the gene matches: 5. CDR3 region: CASSIGGDRGVYNEQFF. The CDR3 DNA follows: TGTGCCAGTAGTATAGGAGGGGACAGGGGGGTCTACAATGAGCAGTTCTTC.

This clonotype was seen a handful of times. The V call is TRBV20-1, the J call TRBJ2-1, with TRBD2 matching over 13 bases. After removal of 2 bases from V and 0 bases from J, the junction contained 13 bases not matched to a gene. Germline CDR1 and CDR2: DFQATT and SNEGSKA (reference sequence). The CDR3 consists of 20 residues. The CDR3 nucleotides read TGCAGTGCTAGAATGGCGCCGGGACTAGCGGGGAGGAGCTCCTACAATGAGCAGTTCTTC. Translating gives CSARMAPGLAGRSSYNEQFF.

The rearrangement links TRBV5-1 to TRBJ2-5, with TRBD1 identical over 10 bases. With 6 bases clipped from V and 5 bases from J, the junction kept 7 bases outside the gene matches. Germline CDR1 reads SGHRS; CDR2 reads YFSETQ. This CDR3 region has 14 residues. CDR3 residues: CASNWDRGYETQYF. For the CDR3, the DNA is TGCGCCAGCAACTGGGACAGGGGTTATGAGACCCAGTACTTC.

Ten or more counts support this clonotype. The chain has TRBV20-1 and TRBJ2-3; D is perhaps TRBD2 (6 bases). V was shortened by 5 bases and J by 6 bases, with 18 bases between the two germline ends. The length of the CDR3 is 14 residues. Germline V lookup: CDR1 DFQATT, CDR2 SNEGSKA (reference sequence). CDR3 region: CSASLAGGVDTQYF. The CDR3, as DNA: TGCAGTGCTTCGCTAGCCGGAGGGGTGGATACGCAGTATTTT.

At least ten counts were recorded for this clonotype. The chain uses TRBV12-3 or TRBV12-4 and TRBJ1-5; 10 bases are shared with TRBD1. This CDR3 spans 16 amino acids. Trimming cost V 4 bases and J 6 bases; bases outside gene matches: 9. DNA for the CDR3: TGTGCCAGCAGTTATCGCCGGGACAGGGGATTTCAGCCCCAGCATTTT. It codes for CASSYRRDRGFQPQHF.

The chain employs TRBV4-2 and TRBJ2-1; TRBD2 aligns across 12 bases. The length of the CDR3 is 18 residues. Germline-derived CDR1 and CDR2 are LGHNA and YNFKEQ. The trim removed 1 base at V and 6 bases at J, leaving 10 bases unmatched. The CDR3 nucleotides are TGTGCCAGCAGCCAAGTCCTACCTAGCGGGAGGGCGGGCAATGAGCAGTTCTTC. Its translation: CASSQVLPSGRAGNEQFF.

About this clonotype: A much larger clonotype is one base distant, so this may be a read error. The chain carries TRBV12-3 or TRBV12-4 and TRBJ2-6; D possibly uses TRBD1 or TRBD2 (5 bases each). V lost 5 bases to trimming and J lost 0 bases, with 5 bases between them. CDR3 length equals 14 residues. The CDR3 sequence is CASSGGSGANVLTF. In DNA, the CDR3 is TGTGCCAGCAGTGGGGGCTCTGGGGCCAACGTCCTGACTTTC.

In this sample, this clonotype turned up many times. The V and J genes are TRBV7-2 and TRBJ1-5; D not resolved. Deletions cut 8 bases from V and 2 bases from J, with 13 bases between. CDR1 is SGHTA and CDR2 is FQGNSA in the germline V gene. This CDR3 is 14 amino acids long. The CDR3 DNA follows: TGTGCCAGCTCTGTAAGGGCCGGCAATCAGCCCCAGCATTTT. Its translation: CASSVRAGNQPQHF.

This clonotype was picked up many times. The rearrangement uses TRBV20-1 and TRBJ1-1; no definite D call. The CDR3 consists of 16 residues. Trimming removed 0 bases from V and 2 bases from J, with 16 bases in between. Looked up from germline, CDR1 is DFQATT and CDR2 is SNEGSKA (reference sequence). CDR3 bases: TGCAGTGCTAGAGATACCCTCGACGGAGGAAACACTGAAGCTTTCTTT. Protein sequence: CSARDTLDGGNTEAFF.

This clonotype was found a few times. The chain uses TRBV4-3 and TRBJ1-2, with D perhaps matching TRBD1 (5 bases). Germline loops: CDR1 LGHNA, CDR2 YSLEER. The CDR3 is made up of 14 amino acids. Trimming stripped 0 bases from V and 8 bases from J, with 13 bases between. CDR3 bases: TGCGCCAGCAGCCAAGACAGGGAGGTGTGGGGCTACACCTTC. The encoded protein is CASSQDREVWGYTF.